This paragraph reports one T cell receptor (beta chain). Antigen unknown. Assay: immunoSEQ multiplex PCR; the TCRdb copy retains only in-frame clones and omits some. The table records 8,000 to 9,500 clones, 90% of them present only once. Trimming stripped 2 bases from V and 9 bases from J, with 14 bases between. Germline V gene sequence: CDR1 MNHNS, CDR2 SASEGT. The length of the CDR3 is 13 residues. The sample belongs to a study of OX40 agonist ivuxolimab in advanced cancers. In the study overall: Ivuxolimab, an antibody that agonizes OX40 (CD134), was administered to the patients. Hepatocellular carcinoma, melanoma, renal cell or head and neck cancer affected the dose-escalation patients. General study points: Part of the nonresponder group also had normalized T-cell clonal expansion that was low. Dose levels from 0.1 to 3.0 mg/kg saw CD4+ and CD8+ blood T cells expand clonally by week 6.

The clonotype comes from an adult with an advanced solid tumor such as melanoma, head and neck, liver or kidney cancer. The chain links TRBV6-1 to TRBJ2-7, with D maybe TRBD2 (6 bases). This material consisted of CD4+ or CD8+ T cells sorted from blood, taken in a trial of the OX40 agonist ivuxolimab. The CDR3: CASSEQRALGQYF. The CDR3 DNA reads as TGTGCCAGCAGTGAACAGCGGGCTCTCGGGCAGTACTTC.